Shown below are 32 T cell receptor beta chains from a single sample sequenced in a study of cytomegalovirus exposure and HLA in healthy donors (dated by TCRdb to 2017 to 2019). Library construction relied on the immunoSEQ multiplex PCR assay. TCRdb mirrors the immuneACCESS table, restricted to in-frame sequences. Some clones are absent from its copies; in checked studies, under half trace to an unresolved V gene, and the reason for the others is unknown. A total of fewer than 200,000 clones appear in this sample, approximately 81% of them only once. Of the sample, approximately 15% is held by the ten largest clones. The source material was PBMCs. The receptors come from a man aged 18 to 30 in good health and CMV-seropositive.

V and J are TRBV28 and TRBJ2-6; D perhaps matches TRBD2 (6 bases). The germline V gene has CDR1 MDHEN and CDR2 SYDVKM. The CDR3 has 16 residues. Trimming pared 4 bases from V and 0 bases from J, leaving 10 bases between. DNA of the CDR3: TGTGCCAGCAGTTCCCCGGGGGTCTCTGGGGCCAACGTCCTGACTTTC. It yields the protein CASSSPGVSGANVLTF.

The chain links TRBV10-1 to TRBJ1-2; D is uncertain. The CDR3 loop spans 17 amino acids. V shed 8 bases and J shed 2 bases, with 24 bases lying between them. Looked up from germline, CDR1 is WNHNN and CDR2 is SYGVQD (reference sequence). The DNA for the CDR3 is TGCGCCAGCCCGAGGCGAATGGCAGACCGGATAAACTATGGCTACACCTTC. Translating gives CASPRRMADRINYGYTF.

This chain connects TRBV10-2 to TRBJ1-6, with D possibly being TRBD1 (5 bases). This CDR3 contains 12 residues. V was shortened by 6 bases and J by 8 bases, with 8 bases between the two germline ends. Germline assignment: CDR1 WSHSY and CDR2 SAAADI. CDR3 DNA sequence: TGCGCCAGCAGGGGGCTGGATTCACCCCTCCACTTT. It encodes CASRGLDSPLHF.

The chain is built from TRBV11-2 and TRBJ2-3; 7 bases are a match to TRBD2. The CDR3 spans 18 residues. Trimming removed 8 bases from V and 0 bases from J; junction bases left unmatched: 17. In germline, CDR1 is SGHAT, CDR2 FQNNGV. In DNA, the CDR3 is TGTGCCAGCGCGCCAAACTCCCCGGGTAGCGGGAGCACAGATACGCAGTATTTT. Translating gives CASAPNSPGSGSTDTQYF.

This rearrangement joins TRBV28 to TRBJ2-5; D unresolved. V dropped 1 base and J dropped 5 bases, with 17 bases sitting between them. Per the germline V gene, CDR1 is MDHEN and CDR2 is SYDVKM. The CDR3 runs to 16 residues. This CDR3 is CASSLLTASLEETQYF. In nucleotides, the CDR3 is TGTGCCAGCAGTTTATTAACCGCATCCCTCGAGGAGACCCAGTACTTC.

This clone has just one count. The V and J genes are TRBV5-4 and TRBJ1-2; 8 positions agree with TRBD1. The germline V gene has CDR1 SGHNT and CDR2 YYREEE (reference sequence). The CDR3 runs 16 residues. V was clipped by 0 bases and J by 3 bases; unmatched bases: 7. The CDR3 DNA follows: TGTGCCAGCAGCTTGGGGACAGGGCGAGGGGACTATGGCTACACCTTC. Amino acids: CASSLGTGRGDYGYTF.

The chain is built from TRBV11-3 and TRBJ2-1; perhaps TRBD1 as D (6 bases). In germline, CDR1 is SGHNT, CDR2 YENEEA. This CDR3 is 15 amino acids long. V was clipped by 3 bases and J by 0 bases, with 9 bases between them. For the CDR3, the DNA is TGTGCCAGCAGCTTTCGGGACACCTCCTACAATGAGCAGTTCTTC. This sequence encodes CASSFRDTSYNEQFF.

The CDR3 coding sequence is TGTGCCAGCAGTCTCGAGACAGGGGGAACTGAAGCTTTCTTT. Protein: CASSLETGGTEAFF. The V and J genes are TRBV2 and TRBJ1-1; 9 positions match TRBD1. Germline CDR1 SNHLY, CDR2 FYNNEI. This CDR3 has 14 amino acids. After removal of 5 bases from V and 5 bases from J, the junction contained 6 bases not matched to a gene.

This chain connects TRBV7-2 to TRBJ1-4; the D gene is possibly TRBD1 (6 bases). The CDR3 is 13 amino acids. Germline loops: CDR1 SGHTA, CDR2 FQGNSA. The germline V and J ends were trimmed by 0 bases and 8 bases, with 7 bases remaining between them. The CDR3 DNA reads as TGTGCCAGCAGCTTAGCCGACAGGGAAAAACTGTTTTTT. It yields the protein CASSLADREKLFF.

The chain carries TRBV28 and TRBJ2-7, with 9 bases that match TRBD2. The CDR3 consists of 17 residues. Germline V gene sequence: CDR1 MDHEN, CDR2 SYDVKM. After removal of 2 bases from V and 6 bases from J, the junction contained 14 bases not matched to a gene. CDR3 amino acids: CASSLPPYGSGRSEQYF. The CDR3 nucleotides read TGTGCCAGCAGTTTACCCCCCTATGGTAGCGGGAGAAGCGAGCAGTACTTC.

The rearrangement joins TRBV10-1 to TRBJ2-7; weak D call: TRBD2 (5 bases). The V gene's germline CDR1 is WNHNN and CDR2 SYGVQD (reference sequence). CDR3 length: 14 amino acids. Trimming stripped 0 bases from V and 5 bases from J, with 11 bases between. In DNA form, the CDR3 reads TGCGCCAGCAGTGAGTCGCTGGACGGGAACGAGCAGTACTTC. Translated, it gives CASSESLDGNEQYF.

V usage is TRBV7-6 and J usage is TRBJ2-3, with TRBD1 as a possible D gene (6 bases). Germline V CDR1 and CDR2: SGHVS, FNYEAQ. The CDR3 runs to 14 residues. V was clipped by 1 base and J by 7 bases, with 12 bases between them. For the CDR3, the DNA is TGTGCCAGCAGCTTAGAAGCGGACAGATATACGCAGTATTTT. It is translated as CASSLEADRYTQYF.

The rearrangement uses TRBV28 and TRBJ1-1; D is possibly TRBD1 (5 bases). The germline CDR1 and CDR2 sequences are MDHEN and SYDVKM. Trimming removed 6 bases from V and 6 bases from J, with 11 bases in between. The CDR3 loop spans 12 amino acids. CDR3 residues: CASRPPGAEAFF. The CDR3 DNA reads TGTGCCAGCAGACCCCCGGGGGCTGAAGCTTTCTTT. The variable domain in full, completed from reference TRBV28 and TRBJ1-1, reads DVKVTQSSRYLVKRTGEKVFLECVQDMDHENMFWYRQDPGLGLRLIYFSYDVKMKEKGDIPEGYSVSREKKERFSLILESASTNQTSMYLCASRPPGAEAFFGQGTRLTVV.

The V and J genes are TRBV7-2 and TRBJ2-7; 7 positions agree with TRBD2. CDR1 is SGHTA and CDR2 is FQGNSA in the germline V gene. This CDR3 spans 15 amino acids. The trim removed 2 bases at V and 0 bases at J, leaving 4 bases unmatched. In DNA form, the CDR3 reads TGTGCCAGCAGCTTACGACGGGACTACTCCTACGAGCAGTACTTC. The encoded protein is CASSLRRDYSYEQYF.

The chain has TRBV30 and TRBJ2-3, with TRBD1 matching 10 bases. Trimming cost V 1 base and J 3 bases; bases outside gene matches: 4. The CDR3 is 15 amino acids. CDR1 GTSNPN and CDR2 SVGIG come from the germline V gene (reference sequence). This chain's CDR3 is CAWSGQGAPTDTQYF. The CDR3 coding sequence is TGTGCCTGGAGTGGACAGGGGGCCCCTACAGATACGCAGTATTTT.

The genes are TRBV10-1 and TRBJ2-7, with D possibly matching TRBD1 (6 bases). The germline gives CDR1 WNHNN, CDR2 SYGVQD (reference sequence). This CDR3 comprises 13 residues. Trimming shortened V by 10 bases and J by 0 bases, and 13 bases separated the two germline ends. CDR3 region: CANPRGNSYEQYF. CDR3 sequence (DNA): TGCGCCAACCCCAGGGGAAACTCCTACGAGCAGTACTTC.

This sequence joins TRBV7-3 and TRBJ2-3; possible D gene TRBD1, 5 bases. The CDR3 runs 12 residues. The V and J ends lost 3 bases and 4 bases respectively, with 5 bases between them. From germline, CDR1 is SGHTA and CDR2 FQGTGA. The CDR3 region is CASSFRADTQYF. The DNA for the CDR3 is TGTGCCAGCAGCTTCAGGGCAGATACGCAGTATTTT.

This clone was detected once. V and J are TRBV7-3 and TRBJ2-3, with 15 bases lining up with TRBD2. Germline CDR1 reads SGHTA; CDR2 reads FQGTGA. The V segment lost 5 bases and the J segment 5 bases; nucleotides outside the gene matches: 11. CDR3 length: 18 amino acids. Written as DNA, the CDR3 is TGTGCCAGCAGCCCAGGGATAGGGACTAGCGGGAGGAGAGATACGCAGTATTTT. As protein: CASSPGIGTSGRRDTQYF.

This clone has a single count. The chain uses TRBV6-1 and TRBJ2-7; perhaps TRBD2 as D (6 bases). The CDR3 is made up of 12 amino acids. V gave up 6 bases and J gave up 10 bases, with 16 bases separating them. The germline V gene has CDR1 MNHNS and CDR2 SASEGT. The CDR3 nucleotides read TGTGCCAGCAGCGTTCGGAGGGCGGGACAGTACTTC. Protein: CASSVRRAGQYF.

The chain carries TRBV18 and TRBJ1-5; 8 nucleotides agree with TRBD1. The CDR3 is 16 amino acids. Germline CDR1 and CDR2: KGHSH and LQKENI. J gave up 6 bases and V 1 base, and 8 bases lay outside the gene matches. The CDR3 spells CASSPLEDRASQPQHF. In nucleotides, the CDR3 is TGTGCCAGCTCACCACTTGAGGACAGGGCGTCTCAGCCCCAGCATTTT.

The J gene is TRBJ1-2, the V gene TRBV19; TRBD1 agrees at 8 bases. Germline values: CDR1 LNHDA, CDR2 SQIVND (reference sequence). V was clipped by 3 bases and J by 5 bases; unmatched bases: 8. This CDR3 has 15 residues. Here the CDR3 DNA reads TGTGCCAGTAGTATCGGGCTGGACAGGGAATATGGCTACACCTTC. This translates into CASSIGLDREYGYTF.

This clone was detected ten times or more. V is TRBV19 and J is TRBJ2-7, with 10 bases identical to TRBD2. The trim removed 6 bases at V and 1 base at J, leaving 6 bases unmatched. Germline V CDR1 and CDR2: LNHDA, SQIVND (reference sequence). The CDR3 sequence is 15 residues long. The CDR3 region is CASRPGLAPSYEQYF. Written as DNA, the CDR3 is TGTGCCAGTAGACCGGGACTAGCGCCTTCCTACGAGCAGTACTTC.

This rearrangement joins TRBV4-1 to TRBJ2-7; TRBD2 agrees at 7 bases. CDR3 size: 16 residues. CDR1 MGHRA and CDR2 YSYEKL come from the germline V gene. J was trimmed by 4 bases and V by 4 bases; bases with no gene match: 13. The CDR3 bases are TGCGCCAGCAGCCTATCAAGCGGGATTGGGCAATACGAGCAGTACTTC. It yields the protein CASSLSSGIGQYEQYF.

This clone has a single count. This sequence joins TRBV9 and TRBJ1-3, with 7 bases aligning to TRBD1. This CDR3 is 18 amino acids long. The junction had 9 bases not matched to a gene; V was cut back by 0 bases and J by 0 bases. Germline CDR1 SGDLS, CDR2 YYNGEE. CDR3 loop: CASSVEPAGGLSGNTIYF. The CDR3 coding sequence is TGTGCCAGCAGCGTAGAGCCGGCAGGGGGACTCTCTGGAAACACCATATATTTT.

Written as DNA, the CDR3 is TGTGCCTGGAGTGCCGGGAATGAAAAACTGTTTTTT. It yields the protein CAWSAGNEKLFF. The chain uses TRBV30 and TRBJ1-4; no clear D gene. The CDR3 consists of 12 residues. CDR1 is GTSNPN, CDR2 SVGIG, per germline (reference sequence). V was cut by 1 base and J by 5 bases, with 5 bases left in between.

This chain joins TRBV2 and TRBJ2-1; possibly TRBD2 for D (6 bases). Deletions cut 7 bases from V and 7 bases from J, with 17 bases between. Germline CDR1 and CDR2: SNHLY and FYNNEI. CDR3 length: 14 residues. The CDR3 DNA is TGTGCCAGCACCGAGACTAGGAGTGGGAATGAGCAGTTCTTC. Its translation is CASTETRSGNEQFF.

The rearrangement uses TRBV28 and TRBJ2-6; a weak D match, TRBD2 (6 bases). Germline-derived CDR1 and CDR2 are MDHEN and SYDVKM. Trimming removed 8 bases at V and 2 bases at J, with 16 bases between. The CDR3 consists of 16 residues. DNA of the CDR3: TGTGCCAGCGGAGGGACGAGCTCGACTGGGGCCAACGTCCTGACTTTC. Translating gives CASGGTSSTGANVLTF.

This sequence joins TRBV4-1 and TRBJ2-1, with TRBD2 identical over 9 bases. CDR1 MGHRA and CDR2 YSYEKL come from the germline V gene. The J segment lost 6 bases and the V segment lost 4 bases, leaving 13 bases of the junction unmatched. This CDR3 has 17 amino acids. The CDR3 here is CASSRGGVVLRGNEQFF. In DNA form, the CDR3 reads TGCGCCAGCAGCCGCGGGGGGGTGGTACTGAGGGGCAATGAGCAGTTCTTC.

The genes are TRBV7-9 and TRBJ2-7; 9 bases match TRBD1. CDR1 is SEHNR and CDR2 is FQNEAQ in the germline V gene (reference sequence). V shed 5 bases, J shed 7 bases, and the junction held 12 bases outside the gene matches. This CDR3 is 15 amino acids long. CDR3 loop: CASSEGWDREQEQYF. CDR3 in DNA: TGTGCCAGCAGCGAAGGATGGGACAGGGAACAGGAGCAGTACTTC.

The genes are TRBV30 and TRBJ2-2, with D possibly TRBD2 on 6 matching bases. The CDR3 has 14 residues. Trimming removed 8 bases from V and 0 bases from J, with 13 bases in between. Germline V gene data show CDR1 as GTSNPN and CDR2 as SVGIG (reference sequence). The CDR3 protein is CATGGTANTGELFF. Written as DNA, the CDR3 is TGTGCCACAGGCGGGACCGCGAACACCGGGGAGCTGTTTTTT.

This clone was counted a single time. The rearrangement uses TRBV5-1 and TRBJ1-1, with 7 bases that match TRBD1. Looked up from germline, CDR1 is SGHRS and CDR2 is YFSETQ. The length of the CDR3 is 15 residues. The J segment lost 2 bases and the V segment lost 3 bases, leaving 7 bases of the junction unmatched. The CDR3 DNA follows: TGCGCCAGCAGCTGGGCCGGGACAGCAAACACTGAAGCTTTCTTT. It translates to CASSWAGTANTEAFF.

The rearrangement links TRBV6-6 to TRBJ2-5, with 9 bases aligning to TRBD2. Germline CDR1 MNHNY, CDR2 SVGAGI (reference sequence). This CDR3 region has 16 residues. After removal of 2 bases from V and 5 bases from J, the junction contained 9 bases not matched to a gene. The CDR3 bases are TGTGCCAGCAGTTACGGGGCGGGAGGGCCGGGTGAGACCCAGTACTTC. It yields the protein CASSYGAGGPGETQYF.